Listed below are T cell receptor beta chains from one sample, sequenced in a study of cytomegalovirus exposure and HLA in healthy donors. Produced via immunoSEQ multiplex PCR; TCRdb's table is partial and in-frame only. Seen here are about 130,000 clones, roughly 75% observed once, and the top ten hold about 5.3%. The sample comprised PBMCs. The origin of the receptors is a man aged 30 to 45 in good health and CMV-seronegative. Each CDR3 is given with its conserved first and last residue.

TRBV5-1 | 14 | CASRSTSGVETQYF
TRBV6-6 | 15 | CASSPGQGGRDEQYF
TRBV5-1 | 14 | CASSLGGVTYEQYF
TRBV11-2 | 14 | CASSRLRGADTQYF
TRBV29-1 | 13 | CSAQGGERETQYF
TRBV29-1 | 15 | CSVESGRGIAYEQYF
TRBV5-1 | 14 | CASSSGQANTEAFF
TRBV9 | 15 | CASSTNLDSTDTQYF
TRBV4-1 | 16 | CASSQETSGTYYEQYF
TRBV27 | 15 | CASSFGLQSSYEQYF
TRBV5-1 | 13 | CASSLGRNYEQYF
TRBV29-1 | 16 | CSVGGHPGRLSYEQYF
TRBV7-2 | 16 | CASSLVGQGMTDTQYF
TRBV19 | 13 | CASSTGQRREQYF
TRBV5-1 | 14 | CASSFESGPYEQYF
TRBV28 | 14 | CASSLGPQDQPQHF
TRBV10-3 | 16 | CAISESDRAFSYEQYF
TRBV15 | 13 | CATSRSFNGELFF
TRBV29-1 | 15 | CSVEGRFGGNTEAFF
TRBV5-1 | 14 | CASSRGQGADGYTF
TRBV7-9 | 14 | CASRLVAANTEAFF
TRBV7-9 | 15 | CASSPRDRDLFGYTF
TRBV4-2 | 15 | CASSLQLAATDTQYF
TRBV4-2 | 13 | CASSQARNTEAFF
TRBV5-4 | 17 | CASSLMSSGQPQETQYF
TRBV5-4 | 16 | CASSRGELLSTDTQYF
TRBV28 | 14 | CASSLPGGHYEQYF
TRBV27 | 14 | CASSLQGPLYEQYF
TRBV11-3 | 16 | CASSTGTSGRQETQYF
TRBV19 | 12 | CASSIGNQPQHF
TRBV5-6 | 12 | CASSLPQGGYTF
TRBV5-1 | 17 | CASSRSSRGLRITEAFF
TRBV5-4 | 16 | CASTPLPGTVYNEQFF
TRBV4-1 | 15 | CASSQGPGTEYGYTF
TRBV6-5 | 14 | CASSYVTSGAEQFF
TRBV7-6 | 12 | CASSSRVDEQFF
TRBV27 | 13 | CASSLQGNTEAFF
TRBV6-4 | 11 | CASSAGVGYTF
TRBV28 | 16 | CASSLPGTGHTGELFF
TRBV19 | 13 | CASSGSRAETQYF
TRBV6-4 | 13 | CASSDGSERTQYF
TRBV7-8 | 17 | CASSSLLAGEGTGELFF
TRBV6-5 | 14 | CASSNRAGNQPQHF
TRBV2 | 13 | CARRLAPTDTQYF
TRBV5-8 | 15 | CASSRRTGLSQTQYF
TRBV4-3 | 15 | CASSQIAAGAYEQYF
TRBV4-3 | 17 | CASSQAPRQGARGEQFF